This TCR beta chain was captured by sequencing in a study of blood T cell repertoires in COVID-19. Study summary: COVID-19 samples collected from the United States, Italy and Spain covered acute and convalescent phases.

Authors' methods: Estimation of nucleated cell counts relied on the amplification of reference gene primers. Clones were sequenced by immunoSEQ multiplex PCR, and TCRdb holds only the in-frame ones, with some missing. V, J and clone size are those of that table, while D and trimming were read from the DNA. There are some 130,000 clones in the sample; around 77% occur only once, and 10% to 11% lies in the top ten. The TCR originated in a human donor in a cohort sampled during active COVID-19. The sequenced sample was peripheral blood.

The CDR3 loop reads CASAPRQGTPEAFF. CDR3 nucleotides: TGTGCCAGCGCTCCTCGACAGGGGACCCCTGAAGCTTTCTTT. The J gene is TRBJ1-1, the V gene TRBV4-2; 8 positions agree with TRBD1. V was pared by 8 bases and J by 6 bases, with 11 bases of the junction left unmatched. This CDR3 region has 14 residues. Per germline, CDR1 LGHNA and CDR2 YNFKEQ.